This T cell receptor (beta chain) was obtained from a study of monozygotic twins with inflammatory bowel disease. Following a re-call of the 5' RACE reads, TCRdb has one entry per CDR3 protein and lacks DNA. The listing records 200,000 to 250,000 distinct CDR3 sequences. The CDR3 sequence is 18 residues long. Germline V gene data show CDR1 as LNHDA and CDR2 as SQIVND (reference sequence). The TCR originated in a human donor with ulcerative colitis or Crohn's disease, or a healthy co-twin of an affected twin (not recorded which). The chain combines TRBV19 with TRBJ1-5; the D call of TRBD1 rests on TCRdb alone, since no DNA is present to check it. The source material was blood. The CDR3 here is CASSFFTDSAGPNQPQHF.